One and the same sample provided the 26 T cell receptor beta chains below, sequenced in a study of shared clonotypes between healthy human individuals (dated by TCRdb to between 2020 and 2021). CD8 naive samples were obtained by positive selection for CCR7 among CD45RO-negative cells, yielding a CD45RA+CCR7+ population from which TemRA cells were excluded. The library was made by the immunoSEQ multiplex PCR assay. The clones in this table, taken by TCRdb from immuneACCESS, are in-frame only. Not every clone is retained; where verified, under half of the shortfall comes from an unresolved V gene, and the cause of the rest is unknown. The sample has about 1.9 million clones on record, around 93% of them singletons. In total, the top ten clones hold 1.5% to 2% of the sample. Input material: naive CD8+ T cells from PBMCs. This specimen's cell subset or site label, interpreted: CD45RA+CCR7+. These receptors originate from a man between 18 and 35 years old in good health. Some clones in this sample may be carry-over from other donors' samples.

CDR3 region: CASSSGGSSYEQYF. The DNA for the CDR3 is TGTGCCAGCTCATCGGGCGGGAGCTCCTACGAGCAGTACTTC. This chain connects TRBV11-2 to TRBJ2-7; 7 bases are shared with TRBD2. Germline trimming cut 8 bases from V and 0 bases from J; bases unmatched to any gene: 7. Germline V gene lookup returns CDR1 SGHAT and CDR2 FQNNGV. The CDR3 is 14 residues long.

The chain uses TRBV27 and TRBJ2-1; the D is unclear. V was clipped by 7 bases and J by 3 bases, with 19 bases between them. The germline V gene encodes CDR1 MNHEY and CDR2 SMNVEV (reference sequence). The CDR3 runs 16 residues. CDR3 sequence: CASTPTRQLGYNEQFF. CDR3 sequence (DNA): TGTGCCAGCACCCCGACCCGCCAGTTAGGCTACAATGAGCAGTTCTTC.

This chain uses TRBV28 with TRBJ1-4; D uncertain. Germline V gives CDR1 MDHEN, CDR2 SYDVKM. CDR3 length: 12 amino acids. V was cut by 3 bases and J by 9 bases, with 8 bases left in between. The CDR3 coding sequence is TGTGCCAGCAGTTTTAGTAGACAAAAACTGTTTTTT. Translation: CASSFSRQKLFF.

The rearrangement links TRBV29-1 to TRBJ2-2; a possible D gene is TRBD2 (7 bases). The CDR3 is made up of 18 amino acids. V lost 6 bases, J lost 5 bases, and 28 bases lay in between. Germline values: CDR1 SQVTM, CDR2 ANQGSEA. The CDR3 is CSVIPPEKGGAGTGELFF. The CDR3 DNA is TGCAGCGTGATACCCCCTGAGAAGGGGGGGGCGGGTACCGGGGAGCTGTTTTTT.

This rearrangement joins TRBV15 to TRBJ2-7; tentatively, D is TRBD1 (6 bases). Trimming shortened V by 0 bases and J by 8 bases, and 11 bases separated the two germline ends. Germline V gene data show CDR1 as LNHNV and CDR2 as YYDKDF (reference sequence). The CDR3 spans 13 residues. The CDR3 bases are TGTGCCACCAGCAGAGACAGGGGAGAAAAGCAGTACTTC. Translation gives CATSRDRGEKQYF.

The chain combines TRBV20-1 with TRBJ1-3; D ambiguous. CDR3 length: 11 amino acids. Germline CDR1 and CDR2: DFQATT and SNEGSKA (reference sequence). Trimming stripped 0 bases from V and 7 bases from J, with 4 bases between. The CDR3 region is CSARDRNTIYF. The CDR3 DNA sequence: TGCAGTGCTAGAGACCGTAACACCATATATTTT.

This clone appeared a single time. The rearrangement links TRBV9 to TRBJ2-1, with D uncertain. The V end lost 0 bases, the J end lost 8 bases, and 9 bases lay between the germline ends. CDR1 and CDR2 from the germline V gene are SGDLS and YYNGEE. The CDR3 is made up of 13 amino acids. Here the CDR3 reads CASSVDLMDEQFF. The CDR3 DNA is TGTGCCAGCAGCGTAGACCTCATGGATGAGCAGTTCTTC.

V and J are TRBV29-1 and TRBJ1-1; 7 bases agree with TRBD1. This CDR3 has 14 amino acids. V gave up 1 base and J gave up 4 bases; unmatched junction bases: 6. Germline lookup yields CDR1 SQVTM and CDR2 ANQGSEA. The CDR3 DNA sequence: TGCAGCGTTGAAGGAGGGAACAGGGGCACTGAAGCTTTCTTT. This sequence encodes CSVEGGNRGTEAFF.

The chain carries TRBV6-5 and TRBJ1-1; D ambiguous. CDR1 is MNHEY and CDR2 is SVGAGI in the germline V gene. Deletions cut 7 bases from V and 4 bases from J, with 13 bases between. The CDR3 contains 13 residues. This CDR3 is CASKQYERTEAFF. The DNA for the CDR3 is TGTGCCAGCAAACAATACGAACGCACTGAAGCTTTCTTT.

This chain uses TRBV13 with TRBJ2-1; no definite D call. Trimming removed 2 bases from V and 1 base from J, with 15 bases in between. CDR3 length: 17 residues. Per the germline V gene, CDR1 is PRHDT and CDR2 is FYEKMQ (reference sequence). The DNA for the CDR3 is TGTGCCAGCAGCTTAACCCCCCAAGTTGGGTCCTACAATGAGCAGTTCTTC. Amino acids: CASSLTPQVGSYNEQFF.

V gene TRBV6-5 combines with J gene TRBJ2-7; possible D gene TRBD2, 5 bases. The CDR3 has 16 residues. The germline V gene has CDR1 MNHEY and CDR2 SVGAGI. The V and J ends lost 0 bases and 1 base respectively, with 13 bases between them. The CDR3 is CASSYSVGGISYEQYF. The CDR3 DNA follows: TGTGCCAGCAGTTACTCGGTAGGAGGAATATCCTACGAGCAGTACTTC.

This chain connects TRBV6-6 to TRBJ1-2; TRBD1 aligns across 7 bases. Germline V gene data show CDR1 as MNHNY and CDR2 as SVGAGI (reference sequence). V lost 1 base and J lost 0; bases outside the gene matches: 2. This CDR3 spans 15 amino acids. CDR3 region: CASSYYRGPNYGYTF. The CDR3 DNA reads TGTGCCAGCAGTTACTACAGGGGCCCTAACTATGGCTACACCTTC.

The chain employs TRBV27 and TRBJ2-1; 8 bases are shared with TRBD2. Germline loops: CDR1 MNHEY, CDR2 SMNVEV (reference sequence). V was pared by 2 bases and J by 6 bases, with 6 bases of the junction left unmatched. The CDR3 runs to 15 residues. The CDR3, as DNA: TGTGCCAGCAGTTTAGGACTAGCCCGGGGCAATGAGCAGTTCTTC. Translating it yields CASSLGLARGNEQFF.

The genes are TRBV7-2 and TRBJ2-1; TRBD2 is a possible D gene (5 bases). V shed 6 bases and J shed 0 bases, with 15 bases lying between them. Germline V gene lookup returns CDR1 SGHTA and CDR2 FQGNSA. This CDR3 has 16 residues. Written as DNA, the CDR3 is TGTGCCAGCAGTAAAGCTGGTACTAGCTCCTACAATGAGCAGTTCTTC. Its protein product is CASSKAGTSSYNEQFF.

In this sample, this clone turned up once. The chain carries TRBV7-8 and TRBJ2-2; 7 nucleotides agree with TRBD1. CDR1 is SGHVS, CDR2 FQNEAQ, per germline. The CDR3 runs 14 residues. V lost 5 bases to trimming and J lost 6 bases; unmatched junction nucleotides: 6. This CDR3 is CASSPDRVSGELFF. Here the CDR3 DNA reads TGTGCCAGCAGCCCTGACAGGGTGTCCGGGGAGCTGTTTTTT.

The gene calls are TRBV5-1 and TRBJ1-6; tentative D call: TRBD1 (6 bases). The CDR3 length is 17 residues. The germline CDR1 and CDR2 sequences are SGHRS and YFSETQ. V was pared by 1 base and J by 6 bases, with 17 bases between. CDR3 protein: CASSLFSSGHTNSPLHF. The CDR3 DNA reads as TGCGCCAGCAGCTTGTTCTCATCGGGACATACTAATTCACCCCTCCACTTT.

This clone was observed a single time. The gene calls are TRBV9 and TRBJ1-3; 8 bases map to TRBD1. J lost 1 base, V lost 3 bases, and 12 bases had no gene match. The length of the CDR3 is 18 residues. The germline V gene encodes CDR1 SGDLS and CDR2 YYNGEE. The CDR3 loop is CASSAGAGGPASGNTIYF. In DNA form, the CDR3 reads TGTGCCAGCAGCGCAGGAGCAGGGGGCCCAGCATCTGGAAACACCATATATTTT.

With respect to this clone: Other DNA sequences within the sample encode an identical CDR3. CDR3 amino acids: CASSVGDGNEQFF. CDR3 DNA sequence: TGTGCCAGCAGCGTAGGGGACGGCAATGAGCAGTTCTTC. V usage is TRBV9 and J usage is TRBJ2-1, with D tentatively TRBD1 or TRBD2 (5 bases each). V was trimmed by 0 bases and J by 6 bases, leaving 7 bases between them. The CDR3 spans 13 residues. Germline CDR1 reads SGDLS; CDR2 reads YYNGEE.

This clone was recorded once. The rearrangement uses TRBV11-3 and TRBJ2-7; D uncertain. Germline lookup yields CDR1 SGHNT and CDR2 YENEEA. This CDR3 has 12 residues. V was pared by 8 bases and J by 2 bases, with 10 bases between. The chain's CDR3 is CASSENPYEQYF. DNA of the CDR3: TGTGCCAGCTCCGAGAACCCCTACGAGCAGTACTTC.

V usage is TRBV28 and J usage is TRBJ1-5, with D unclear. V lost 5 bases, J lost 1 base, and 15 bases lay in between. Germline V gene data show CDR1 as MDHEN and CDR2 as SYDVKM. This CDR3 spans 16 amino acids. CDR3 nucleotides: TGTGCCAGCAGTCCGGGCCCCTTCGGAAGCAATCAGCCCCAGCATTTT. This gives the protein CASSPGPFGSNQPQHF.

In DNA, the CDR3 is TGTGCCAGCAGCCCCCGACAGAATTACACGAGGGGCTATGGCTACACCTTC. Amino acids: CASSPRQNYTRGYGYTF. The V and J genes are TRBV7-9 and TRBJ1-2; the D gene is possibly TRBD1 (5 bases). Germline CDR1 reads SEHNR; CDR2 reads FQNEAQ (reference sequence). V was shortened by 5 bases and J by 4 bases, with 23 bases between the two germline ends. This CDR3 region has 17 residues.

Of note for this clone: This sample includes further DNA sequences coding for the same CDR3. The chain joins TRBV9 to TRBJ2-2, with D perhaps matching TRBD1 (6 bases). This CDR3 is built from 13 residues. Germline CDR1 is SGDLS and CDR2 is YYNGEE. The germline V and J ends were trimmed by 4 bases and 4 bases, with 8 bases remaining between them. The CDR3 nucleotides read TGTGCCAGCAGCCCCAGGGGCACCGGGGAGCTGTTTTTT. It codes for CASSPRGTGELFF.

This chain joins TRBV4-1 and TRBJ1-1, with a weak D call TRBD1 (5 bases). V was cut by 4 bases and J by 3 bases, with 12 bases left in between. Germline CDR1 MGHRA, CDR2 YSYEKL. The CDR3 loop spans 14 amino acids. CDR3 in amino acids: CASSLWGGDTEAFF. The CDR3, as DNA: TGCGCCAGCAGCCTGTGGGGAGGGGACACTGAAGCTTTCTTT.

This chain links TRBV7-9 with TRBJ2-2; D unresolved. The CDR3 has 16 residues. V was clipped by 3 bases and J by 0 bases, with 11 bases between them. Germline CDR1 is SEHNR and CDR2 is FQNEAQ (reference sequence). The CDR3 sequence is CASSFWQDANTGELFF. The CDR3 coding sequence is TGTGCCAGCAGCTTTTGGCAGGACGCGAACACCGGGGAGCTGTTTTTT.

The chain links TRBV9 to TRBJ1-2; 9 bases align to TRBD1. The length of the CDR3 is 14 residues. Germline CDR1 is SGDLS and CDR2 is YYNGEE. The V segment lost 8 bases and the J segment 4 bases; nucleotides outside the gene matches: 9. CDR3 protein: CASMPGTGLYGYTF. DNA for the CDR3: TGTGCCAGTATGCCCGGGACAGGGCTCTATGGCTACACCTTC.

The V call is TRBV4-1, the J call TRBJ2-1; 12 nucleotides match TRBD2. The CDR3 spans 17 residues. Germline values: CDR1 MGHRA, CDR2 YSYEKL. Germline trimming cut 2 bases from V and 1 base from J; bases unmatched to any gene: 3. CDR3: CASSQTLAGGSYNEQFF. Here the CDR3 DNA reads TGCGCCAGCAGCCAAACTCTAGCGGGAGGGTCCTACAATGAGCAGTTCTTC.